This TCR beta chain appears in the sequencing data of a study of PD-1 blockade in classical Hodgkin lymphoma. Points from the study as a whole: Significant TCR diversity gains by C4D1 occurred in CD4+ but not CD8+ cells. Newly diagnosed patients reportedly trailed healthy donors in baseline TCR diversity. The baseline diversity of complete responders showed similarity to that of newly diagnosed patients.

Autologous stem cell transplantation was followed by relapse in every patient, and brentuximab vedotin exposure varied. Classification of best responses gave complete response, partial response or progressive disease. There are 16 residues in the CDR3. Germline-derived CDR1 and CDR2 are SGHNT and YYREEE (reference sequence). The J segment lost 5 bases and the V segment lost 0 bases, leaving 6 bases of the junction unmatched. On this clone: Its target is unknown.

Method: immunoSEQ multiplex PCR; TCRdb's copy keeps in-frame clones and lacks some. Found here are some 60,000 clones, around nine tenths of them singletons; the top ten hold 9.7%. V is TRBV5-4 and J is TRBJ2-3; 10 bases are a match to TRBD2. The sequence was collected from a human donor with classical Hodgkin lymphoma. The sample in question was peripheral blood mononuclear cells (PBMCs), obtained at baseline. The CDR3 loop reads CASSLALAGVGDTQYF. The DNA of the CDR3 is TGTGCCAGCAGCTTGGCGCTAGCGGGAGTGGGAGATACGCAGTATTTT.